One sample yielded the 5 T cell receptor beta chains listed below, sequenced in a study of CD4 T cells in relation to SARS-CoV-2 and coronaviruses. The unexposed donors gave CD4+ T cells in about 2011-2018, prior to COVID-19. The cells were cultured for about 10 days before CD4+ T cells were isolated. These receptors lack a known antigen. Clones were sequenced by immunoSEQ multiplex PCR, and TCRdb holds only the in-frame ones, with some missing. Among about 20,000 clones listed, under 85% were seen once. The sample was CD4+ T cells from PBMCs, cultured in vitro. Receptor source: a human donor in good health.

The chain employs TRBV4-2 and TRBJ2-3, with TRBD2 matching 12 bases. The junction had 7 bases not matched to a gene; V was cut back by 0 bases and J by 3 bases. The CDR3 is 18 residues long. Germline V lookup: CDR1 LGHNA, CDR2 YNFKEQ. CDR3 residues: CASSQEGMTSGRTDTQYF. CDR3 bases: TGTGCCAGCAGCCAAGAAGGGATGACTAGCGGGAGAACAGATACGCAGTATTTT.

The chain is built from TRBV9 and TRBJ2-3; D gene uncertain. The CDR3 sequence is 14 residues long. V was pared by 3 bases and J by 2 bases, with 10 bases between. Germline V lookup: CDR1 SGDLS, CDR2 YYNGEE. The CDR3 loop reads CASSDSSNTDTQYF. The CDR3 region has the DNA TGTGCCAGCAGCGATAGCAGCAACACAGATACGCAGTATTTT. Full variable domain (outside the CDR3, taken from reference TRBV9 and TRBJ2-3): DSGVTQTPKHLITATGQRVTLRCSPRSGDLSVYWYQQSLDQGLQFLIQYYNGEERAKGNILERFSAQQFPDLHSELNLSSLELGDSALYFCASSDSSNTDTQYFGPGTRLTVL.

This clone has only one observation. This chain joins TRBV19 and TRBJ2-7, with D perhaps matching TRBD1 (6 bases). Trimming removed 7 bases from V and 5 bases from J, with 15 bases in between. The CDR3 runs to 13 residues. The germline V gene has CDR1 LNHDA and CDR2 SQIVND (reference sequence). The CDR3 sequence is CASTDSLMDEQYF. CDR3 bases: TGTGCCAGTACGGACAGCCTCATGGACGAGCAGTACTTC.

The chain uses TRBV6-5 and TRBJ2-7; TRBD2 aligns across 13 bases. The V segment lost 8 bases and the J segment 2 bases; nucleotides outside the gene matches: 0. The CDR3 totals 13 residues. Germline values: CDR1 MNHEY, CDR2 SVGAGI. This CDR3 is CASGTSGTYEQYF. DNA of the CDR3: TGTGCCAGCGGGACTAGCGGGACCTACGAGCAGTACTTC.

In nucleotides, the CDR3 is TGTGCCAGCAGTTTAGGGCAGGCTTCCTACAATGAGCAGTTCTTC. Residues: CASSLGQASYNEQFF. The chain carries TRBV6-5 and TRBJ2-1; D gene ambiguous. The ends were cut back, 4 bases at V and 1 base at J, with 11 bases in the middle. Per the germline V gene, CDR1 is MNHEY and CDR2 is SVGAGI. There are 15 residues in the CDR3.